This T cell receptor (beta chain) was captured in a study of siplizumab effects on memory and regulatory T cells. Findings and limits, study-wide: Siplizumab cultures yielded proliferating Tregs whose suppressive function was not confirmed. Roughly 75-95% of proliferating CD4+ or CD8+ clones defied assignment to a naive or memory phenotype. No more than a minor fraction of alloreactive clones could be traced back to unstimulated subsets.

As concerns this clone: Its antigen is unknown.

TCRdb's copy holds only in-frame clones and misses some; the assay was immunoSEQ multiplex PCR. The table includes approximately 120,000 clones, roughly 93% detected once. The source of this sequence is a human donor in good health. The specimen sequenced was non-Treg CD4+ T cells sorted from blood.

CDR3 sequence (DNA): TGTGCCAGTAGTATAGGACAGGGCTCCCCCTACGAGCAGTACTTC. This encodes CASSIGQGSPYEQYF. The gene calls are TRBV19 and TRBJ2-7, with TRBD1 identical over 7 bases. Losses at the gene ends were 1 base for V and 2 bases for J; bases not matched to a gene: 5. The CDR3 runs 15 residues. Germline V gives CDR1 LNHDA, CDR2 SQIVND (reference sequence).